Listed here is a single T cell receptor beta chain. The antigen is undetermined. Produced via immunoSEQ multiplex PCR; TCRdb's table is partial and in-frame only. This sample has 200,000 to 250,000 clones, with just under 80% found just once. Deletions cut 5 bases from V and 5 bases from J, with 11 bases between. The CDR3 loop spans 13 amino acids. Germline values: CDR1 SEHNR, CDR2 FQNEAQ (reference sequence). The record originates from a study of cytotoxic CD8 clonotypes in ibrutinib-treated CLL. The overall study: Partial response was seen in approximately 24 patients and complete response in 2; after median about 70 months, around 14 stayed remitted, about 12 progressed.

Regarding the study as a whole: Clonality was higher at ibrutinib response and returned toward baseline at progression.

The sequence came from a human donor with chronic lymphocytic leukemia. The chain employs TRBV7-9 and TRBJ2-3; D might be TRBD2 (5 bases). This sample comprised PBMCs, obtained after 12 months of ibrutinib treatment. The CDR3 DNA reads TGTGCCAGCAGCCCATGGGGAGAAGATACGCAGTATTTT. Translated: CASSPWGEDTQYF.